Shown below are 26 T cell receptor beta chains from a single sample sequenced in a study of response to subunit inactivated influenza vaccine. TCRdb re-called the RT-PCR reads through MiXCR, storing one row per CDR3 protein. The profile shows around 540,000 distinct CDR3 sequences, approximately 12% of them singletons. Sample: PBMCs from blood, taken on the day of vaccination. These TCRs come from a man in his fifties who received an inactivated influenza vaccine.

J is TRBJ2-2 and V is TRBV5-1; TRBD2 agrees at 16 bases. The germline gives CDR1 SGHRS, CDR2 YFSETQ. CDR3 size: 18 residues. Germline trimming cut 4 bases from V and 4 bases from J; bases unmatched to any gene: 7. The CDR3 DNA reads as TGCGCCAGCAGCCCGGGACTAGCGGGGGGGCCCGGCACCGGGGAGCTGTTTTTT. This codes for CASSPGLAGGPGTGELFF. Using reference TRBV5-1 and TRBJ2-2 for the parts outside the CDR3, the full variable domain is KAGVTQTPRYLIKTRGQQVTLSCSPISGHRSVSWYQQTPGQGLQFLFEYFSETQRNKGNFPGRFSGRQFSNSRSEMNVSTLELGDSALYLCASSPGLAGGPGTGELFFGEGSRLTVL.

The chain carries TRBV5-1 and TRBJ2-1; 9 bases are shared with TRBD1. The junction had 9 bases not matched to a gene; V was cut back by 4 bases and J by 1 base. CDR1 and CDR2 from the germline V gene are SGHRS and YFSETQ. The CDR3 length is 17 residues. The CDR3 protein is CASSTRQGVGSYNEQFF. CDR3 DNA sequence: TGCGCCAGCAGCACGCGACAGGGGGTGGGGTCCTACAATGAGCAGTTCTTC.

The CDR3 sequence: CASSQVLRQGVALGSLHF. In nucleotides, the CDR3 is TGTGCCAGCAGCCAAGTCCTAAGGCAGGGGGTGGCCTTGGGGTCCCTCCACTTT. This chain links TRBV4-2 with TRBJ1-6; 7 bases map to TRBD1. Trimming took 1 base from V and 14 from J; bases not matched to a gene: 20. CDR3 length: 18 residues. Germline CDR1 LGHNA, CDR2 YNFKEQ.

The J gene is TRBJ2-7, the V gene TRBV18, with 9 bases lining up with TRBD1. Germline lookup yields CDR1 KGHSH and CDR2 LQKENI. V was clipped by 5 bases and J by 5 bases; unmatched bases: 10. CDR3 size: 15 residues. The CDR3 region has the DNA TGTGCCAGCTCAGGAACCGGGACAGGGATTAACGAGCAGTACTTC. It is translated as CASSGTGTGINEQYF.

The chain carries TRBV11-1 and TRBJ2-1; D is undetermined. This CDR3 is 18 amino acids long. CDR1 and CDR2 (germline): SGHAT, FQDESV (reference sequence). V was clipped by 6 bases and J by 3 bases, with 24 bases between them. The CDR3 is CASRSSLRSYPFYNEQFF. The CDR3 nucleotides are TGTGCCAGCAGGTCCAGTCTGCGCTCCTACCCCTTCTACAATGAGCAGTTCTTC.

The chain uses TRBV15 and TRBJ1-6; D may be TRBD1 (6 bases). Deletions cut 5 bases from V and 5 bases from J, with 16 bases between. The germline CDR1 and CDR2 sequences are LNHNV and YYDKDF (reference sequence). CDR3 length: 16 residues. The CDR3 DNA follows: TGTGCCACCAGCGACTTAGGGGGGATAAATAATTCACCCCTCCACTTT. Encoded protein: CATSDLGGINNSPLHF.

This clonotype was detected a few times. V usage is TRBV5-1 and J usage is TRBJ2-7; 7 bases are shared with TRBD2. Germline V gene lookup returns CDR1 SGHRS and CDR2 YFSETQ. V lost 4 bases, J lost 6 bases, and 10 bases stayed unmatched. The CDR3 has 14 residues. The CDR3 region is CASSSGTPWLEQYF. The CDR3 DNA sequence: TGCGCCAGCAGCAGCGGGACGCCCTGGCTCGAGCAGTACTTC.

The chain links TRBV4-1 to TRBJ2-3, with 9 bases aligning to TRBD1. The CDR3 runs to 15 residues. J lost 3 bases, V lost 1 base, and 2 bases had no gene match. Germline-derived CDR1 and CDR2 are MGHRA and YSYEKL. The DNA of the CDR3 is TGCGCCAGCAGCCAAGTACAGGGGGCAACAGATACGCAGTATTTT. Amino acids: CASSQVQGATDTQYF.

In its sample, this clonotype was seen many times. CDR3 coding DNA: TGTGCCAGCAGTTACGGGGGAGGCAATCAGCCCCAGCATTTT. Its protein product is CASSYGGGNQPQHF. The V gene is TRBV6-2 or TRBV6-3, the J gene TRBJ1-5; D may be TRBD1 (5 bases). The germline gives CDR1 MNHEY, CDR2 SVGEGT. Between the trimmed V and J ends, which lost 2 bases and 2 bases, there was a span of 7 bases. The CDR3 is 14 amino acids.

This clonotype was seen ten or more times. The CDR3 DNA follows: TGTGCCAGCAGTCAACTTCCGCAGGGGGCTGCCTACAATGAGCAGTTCTTC. Translation: CASSQLPQGAAYNEQFF. The chain combines TRBV14 with TRBJ2-1; 8 bases match TRBD1. Germline lookup yields CDR1 SGHDN and CDR2 FVKESK. Germline trimming cut 6 bases from V and 2 bases from J; bases unmatched to any gene: 12. This CDR3 comprises 17 residues.

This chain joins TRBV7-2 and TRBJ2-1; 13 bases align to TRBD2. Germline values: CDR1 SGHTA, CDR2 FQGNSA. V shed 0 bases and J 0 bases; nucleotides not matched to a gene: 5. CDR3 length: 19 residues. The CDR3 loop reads CASSLAGTSGASSYNEQFF. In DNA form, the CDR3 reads TGTGCCAGCAGCTTAGCCGGGACTAGCGGGGCTAGCTCCTACAATGAGCAGTTCTTC.

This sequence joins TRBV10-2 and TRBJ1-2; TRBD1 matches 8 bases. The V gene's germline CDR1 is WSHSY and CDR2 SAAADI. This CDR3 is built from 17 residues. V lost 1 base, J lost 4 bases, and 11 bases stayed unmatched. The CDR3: CASSEFRAGGRGYGYTF. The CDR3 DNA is TGCGCCAGCAGTGAGTTTAGAGCAGGGGGCCGAGGCTATGGCTACACCTTC.

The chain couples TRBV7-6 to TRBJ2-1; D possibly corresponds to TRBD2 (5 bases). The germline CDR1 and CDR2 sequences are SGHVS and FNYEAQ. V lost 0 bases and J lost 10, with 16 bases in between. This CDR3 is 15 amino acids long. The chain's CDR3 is CASSLASGNSWEQFF. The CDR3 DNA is TGTGCCAGCAGCTTAGCCAGCGGAAATAGTTGGGAGCAGTTCTTC.

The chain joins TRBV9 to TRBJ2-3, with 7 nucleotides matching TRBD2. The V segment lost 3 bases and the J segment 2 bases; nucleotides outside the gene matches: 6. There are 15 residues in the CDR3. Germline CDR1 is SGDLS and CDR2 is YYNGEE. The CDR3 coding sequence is TGTGCCAGCAGCGGGGCAGCGGGGATCACAGATACGCAGTATTTT. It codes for CASSGAAGITDTQYF.

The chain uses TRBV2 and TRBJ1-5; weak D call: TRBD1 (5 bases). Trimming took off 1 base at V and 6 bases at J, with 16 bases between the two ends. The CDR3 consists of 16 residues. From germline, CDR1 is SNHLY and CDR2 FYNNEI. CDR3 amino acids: CASSEGTTPGGQPQHF. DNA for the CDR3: TGTGCCAGCAGTGAAGGGACAACCCCTGGAGGTCAGCCCCAGCATTTT.

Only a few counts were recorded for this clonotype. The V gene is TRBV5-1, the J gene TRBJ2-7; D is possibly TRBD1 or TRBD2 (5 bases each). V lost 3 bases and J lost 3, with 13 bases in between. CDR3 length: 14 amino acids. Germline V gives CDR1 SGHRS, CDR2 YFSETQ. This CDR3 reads CASSYAGTNYEQYF. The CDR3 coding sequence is TGCGCCAGCAGCTACGCCGGGACGAACTACGAGCAGTACTTC. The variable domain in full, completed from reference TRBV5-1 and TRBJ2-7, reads KAGVTQTPRYLIKTRGQQVTLSCSPISGHRSVSWYQQTPGQGLQFLFEYFSETQRNKGNFPGRFSGRQFSNSRSEMNVSTLELGDSALYLCASSYAGTNYEQYFGPGTRLTVT.

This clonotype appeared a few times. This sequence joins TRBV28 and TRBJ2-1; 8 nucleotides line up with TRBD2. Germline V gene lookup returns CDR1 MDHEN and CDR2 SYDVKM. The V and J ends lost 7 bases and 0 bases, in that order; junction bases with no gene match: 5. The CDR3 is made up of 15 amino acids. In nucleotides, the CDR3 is TGTGCCAGCACAGCGGGAGTGTTCTCCTACAATGAGCAGTTCTTC. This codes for CASTAGVFSYNEQFF. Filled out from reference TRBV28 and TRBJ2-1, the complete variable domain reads DVKVTQSSRYLVKRTGEKVFLECVQDMDHENMFWYRQDPGLGLRLIYFSYDVKMKEKGDIPEGYSVSREKKERFSLILESASTNQTSMYLCASTAGVFSYNEQFFGPGTRLTVL.

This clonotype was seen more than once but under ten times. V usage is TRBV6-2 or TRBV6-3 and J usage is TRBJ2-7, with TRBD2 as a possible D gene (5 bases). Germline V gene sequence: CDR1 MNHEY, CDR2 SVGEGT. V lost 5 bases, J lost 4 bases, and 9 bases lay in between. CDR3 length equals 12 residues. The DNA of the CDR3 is TGTGCCAGCAGTCAATCGGGGTACGAGCAGTACTTC. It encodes CASSQSGYEQYF.

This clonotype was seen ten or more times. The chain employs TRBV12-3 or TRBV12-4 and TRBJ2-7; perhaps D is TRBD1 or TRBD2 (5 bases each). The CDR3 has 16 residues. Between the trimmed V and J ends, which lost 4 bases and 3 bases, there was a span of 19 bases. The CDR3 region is CASSSGWDRDFYEQYF. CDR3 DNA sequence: TGTGCCAGCAGTTCGGGGTGGGACCGAGATTTCTACGAGCAGTACTTC.

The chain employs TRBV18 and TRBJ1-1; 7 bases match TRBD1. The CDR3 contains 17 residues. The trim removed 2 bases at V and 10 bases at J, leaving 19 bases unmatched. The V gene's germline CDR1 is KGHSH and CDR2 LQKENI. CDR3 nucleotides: TGTGCCAGCTCACCAAGTCTCTTCGGGACAGCCGCTTCTGGAGCTTTCTTT. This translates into CASSPSLFGTAASGAFF.

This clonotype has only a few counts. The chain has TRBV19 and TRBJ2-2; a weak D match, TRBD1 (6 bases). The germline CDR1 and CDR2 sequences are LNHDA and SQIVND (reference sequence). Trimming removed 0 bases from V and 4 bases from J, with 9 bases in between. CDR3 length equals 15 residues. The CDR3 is CASSIERGTTGELFF. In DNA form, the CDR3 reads TGTGCCAGTAGTATAGAAAGGGGGACCACCGGGGAGCTGTTTTTT. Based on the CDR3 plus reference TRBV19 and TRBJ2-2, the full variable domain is DGGITQSPKYLFRKEGQNVTLSCEQNLNHDAMYWYRQDPGQGLRLIYYSQIVNDFQKGDIAEGYSVSREKKESFPLTVTSAQKNPTAFYLCASSIERGTTGELFFGEGSRLTVL.

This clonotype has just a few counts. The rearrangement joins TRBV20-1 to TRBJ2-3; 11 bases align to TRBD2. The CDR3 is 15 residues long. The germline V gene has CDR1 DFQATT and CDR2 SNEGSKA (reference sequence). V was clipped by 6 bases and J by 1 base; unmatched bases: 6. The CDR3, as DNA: TGCAGTGCAATCAGACTAGCGGGGCGCACAGATACGCAGTATTTT. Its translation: CSAIRLAGRTDTQYF.

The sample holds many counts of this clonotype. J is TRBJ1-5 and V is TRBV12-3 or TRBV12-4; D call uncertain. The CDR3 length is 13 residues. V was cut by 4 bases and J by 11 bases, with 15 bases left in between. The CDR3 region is CASSWSRALAQHF. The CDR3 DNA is TGTGCCAGCAGTTGGTCCCGAGCCTTGGCCCAGCATTTT.

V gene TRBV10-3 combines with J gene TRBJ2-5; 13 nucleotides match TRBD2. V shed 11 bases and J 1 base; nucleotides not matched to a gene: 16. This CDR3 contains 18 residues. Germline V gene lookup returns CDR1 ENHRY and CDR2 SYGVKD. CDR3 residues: CARCAGLAGASPQETQYF. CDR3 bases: TGTGCCCGCTGTGCCGGACTAGCGGGAGCAAGTCCCCAAGAGACCCAGTACTTC.

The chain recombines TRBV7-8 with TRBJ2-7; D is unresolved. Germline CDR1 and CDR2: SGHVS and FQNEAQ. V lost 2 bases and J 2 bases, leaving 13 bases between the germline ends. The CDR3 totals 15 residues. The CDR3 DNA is TGTGCCAGCAGCTTATTCAGTAATCACCCCTACGAGCAGTACTTC. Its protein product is CASSLFSNHPYEQYF.

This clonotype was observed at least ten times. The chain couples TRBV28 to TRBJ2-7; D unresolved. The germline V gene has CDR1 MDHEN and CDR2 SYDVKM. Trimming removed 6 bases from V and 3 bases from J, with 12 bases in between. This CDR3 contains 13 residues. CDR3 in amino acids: CASSPISDYEQYF. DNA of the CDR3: TGTGCCAGCAGCCCCATCTCGGACTACGAGCAGTACTTC.